This TCR beta chain was recorded in a study of cytomegalovirus exposure and HLA in healthy donors. Whole-study results and caveats: Later genetic work tied a missense DCLRE1C variant to beta-chain V and J trimming.

Between the trimmed V and J ends, which lost 1 base and 4 bases, there was a span of 14 bases. CDR3 length: 15 amino acids. CDR1 SGHRS and CDR2 YFSETQ come from the germline V gene. PCR primers comprised 60 Vbeta and 13 Jbeta primers. Data came from immunoSEQ multiplex PCR; TCRdb stores just in-frame clones and leaves some out. Of fewer than 200,000 clones listed, 75% are singletons. Comment on this clone: What it recognizes is unknown.

Sequenced input: PBMCs. The origin of this receptor is a woman aged 50 to 60 in good health and CMV-seropositive. The genes are TRBV5-1 and TRBJ1-1; D is perhaps TRBD1 (5 bases). CDR3 DNA: TGCGCCAGCAGCTTGTCGGACAATCGTCCCACTGAAGCTTTCTTT. Translated, it gives CASSLSDNRPTEAFF. Filled out from reference TRBV5-1 and TRBJ1-1, the complete variable domain reads KAGVTQTPRYLIKTRGQQVTLSCSPISGHRSVSWYQQTPGQGLQFLFEYFSETQRNKGNFPGRFSGRQFSNSRSEMNVSTLELGDSALYLCASSLSDNRPTEAFFGQGTRLTVV.